Reported below is one T cell receptor beta chain. Its matching antigen is unknown. The data stem from a study of cytomegalovirus exposure and HLA in healthy donors. Study-level findings and limits: It was reportedly the case that the classifier diagnosed cytomegalovirus status with high specificity and sensitivity.

The assay was immunoSEQ multiplex PCR, and TCRdb's table has in-frame clones only and misses some. The sample lists 200,000 to 250,000 clones, around 90% occurring once. Germline assignment: CDR1 MNHEY and CDR2 SMNVEV (reference sequence). Trimming stripped 8 bases from V and 3 bases from J, with 17 bases between. The CDR3 is made up of 14 amino acids. The sequence was collected from a woman under 30 in good health and CMV-seronegative. The sequencing input was PBMCs. This chain links TRBV27 with TRBJ2-7; D might be TRBD2 (6 bases). CDR3 DNA: TGTGCCAGCCAAAGTGGCGGGACGGGCTACGAGCAGTACTTC. Its protein is CASQSGGTGYEQYF.